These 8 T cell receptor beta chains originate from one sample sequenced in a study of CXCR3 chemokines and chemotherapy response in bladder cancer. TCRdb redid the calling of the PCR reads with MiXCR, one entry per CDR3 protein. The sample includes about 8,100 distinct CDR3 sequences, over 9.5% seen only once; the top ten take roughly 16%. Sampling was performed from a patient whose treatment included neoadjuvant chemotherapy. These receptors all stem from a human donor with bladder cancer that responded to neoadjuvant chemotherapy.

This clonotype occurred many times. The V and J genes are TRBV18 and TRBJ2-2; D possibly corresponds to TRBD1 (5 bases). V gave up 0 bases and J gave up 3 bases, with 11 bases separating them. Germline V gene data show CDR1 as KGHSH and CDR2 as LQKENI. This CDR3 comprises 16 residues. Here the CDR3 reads CASSPPGRQYTGELFF. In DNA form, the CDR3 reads TGTGCCAGCTCACCACCGGGTAGACAGTACACCGGGGAGCTGTTTTTT.

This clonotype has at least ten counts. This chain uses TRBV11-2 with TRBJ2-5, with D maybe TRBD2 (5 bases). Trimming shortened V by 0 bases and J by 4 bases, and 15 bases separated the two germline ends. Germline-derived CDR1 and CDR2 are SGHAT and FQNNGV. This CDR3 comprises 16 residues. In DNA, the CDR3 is TGTGCCAGCAGCTTAGATCTTCCCCTAGCTGTAGAGACCCAGTACTTC. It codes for CASSLDLPLAVETQYF.

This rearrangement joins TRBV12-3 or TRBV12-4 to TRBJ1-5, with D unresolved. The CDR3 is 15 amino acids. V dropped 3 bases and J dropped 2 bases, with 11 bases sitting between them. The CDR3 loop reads CASSFSGGGNQPQHF. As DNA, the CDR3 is TGTGCCAGCAGTTTCTCTGGCGGGGGCAATCAGCCCCAGCATTTT.

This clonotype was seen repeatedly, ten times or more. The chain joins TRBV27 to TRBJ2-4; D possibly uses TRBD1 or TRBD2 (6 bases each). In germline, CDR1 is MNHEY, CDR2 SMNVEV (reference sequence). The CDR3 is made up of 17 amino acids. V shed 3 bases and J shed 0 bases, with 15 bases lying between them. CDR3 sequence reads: CASSLAGGAGAKNIQYF. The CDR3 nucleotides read TGTGCCAGCAGTTTGGCCGGGGGCGCAGGAGCCAAAAACATTCAGTACTTC.

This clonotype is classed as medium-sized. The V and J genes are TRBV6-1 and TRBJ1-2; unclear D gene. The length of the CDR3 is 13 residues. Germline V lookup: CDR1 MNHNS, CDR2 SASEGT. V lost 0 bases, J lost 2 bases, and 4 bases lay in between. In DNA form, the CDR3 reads TGTGCCAGCAGTGAAGCCGGGAACTATGGCTACACCTTC. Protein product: CASSEAGNYGYTF.

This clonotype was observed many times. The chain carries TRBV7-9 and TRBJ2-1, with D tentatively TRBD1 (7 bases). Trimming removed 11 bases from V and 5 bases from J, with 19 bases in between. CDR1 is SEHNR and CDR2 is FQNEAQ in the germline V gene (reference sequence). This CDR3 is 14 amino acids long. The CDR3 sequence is CAATGGGDNNEQFF. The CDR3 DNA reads TGTGCCGCGACAGGAGGGGGCGATAACAATGAGCAGTTCTTC.

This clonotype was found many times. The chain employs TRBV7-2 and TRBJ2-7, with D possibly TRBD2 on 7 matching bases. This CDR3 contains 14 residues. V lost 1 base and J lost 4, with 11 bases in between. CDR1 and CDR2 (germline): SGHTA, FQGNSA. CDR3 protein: CASSLGGGAYEQYF. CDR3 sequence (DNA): TGTGCCAGCAGCTTAGGGGGGGGGGCATACGAGCAGTACTTC.

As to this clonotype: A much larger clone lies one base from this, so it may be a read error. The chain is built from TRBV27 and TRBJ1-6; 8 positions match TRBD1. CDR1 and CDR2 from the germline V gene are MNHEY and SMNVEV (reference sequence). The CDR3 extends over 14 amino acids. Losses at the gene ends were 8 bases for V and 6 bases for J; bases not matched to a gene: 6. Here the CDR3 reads CASAGGQGNSPLHF. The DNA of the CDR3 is TGTGCCAGCGCGGGAGGACAGGGTAATTCACCCCTCCACTTT.